This T cell receptor beta chain derives from a study of T-cell memory formation after mild COVID-19. Study context: TCR clusters were mostly confined to one donor each.

Amplification by 5'RACE using constant-segment primers produced TCR alpha and TCR beta cDNA libraries that carried sample barcodes and UMIs. MiXCR, applied by TCRdb to the 5' RACE reads, yields one record per CDR3 protein. Found here are under 550,000 distinct CDR3 sequences, around a sixth of them singletons; the top ten hold 9% to 15%. V was pared by 3 bases and J by 5 bases, with 23 bases between. The CDR3 has 17 residues. The germline V gene has CDR1 MGHRA and CDR2 YSYEKL. Comments on this clonotype: Antigen unknown.

Regarding the study as a whole: Some responding clones appeared in pre-infection memory, suggesting cross-reactive memory joined. CM and EM subsets held most contracting CD4+ clones; EMRA held CD8+ ones.

The sequenced sample consisted of PBMCs or a T cell subset sorted from them (not recorded which). The sequence derives from an adult woman who had mild COVID-19 (a few samples of this study predate the infection). Cell type and time point are not known. The chain employs TRBV4-1 and TRBJ2-7; D could derive from TRBD1 or TRBD2 (5 bases each). This CDR3 is CASSHRPGDATTNEQYF. The DNA for the CDR3 is TGCGCCAGCAGCCACCGACCCGGGGACGCCACCACCAACGAGCAGTACTTC.